The entry that follows covers one T cell receptor (beta chain) sequence. Its antigen remains unidentified. Nothing much larger sits one base from this clone, and base qualities are not available. Each clonotype received, on average, around 10x coverage in deep resolution sequencing performed on a MiSeq, where the target depth lay between 1 in 1 million and 1 in 200,000 T cells. TCR beta libraries were generated with the immunoSEQ hsTCRB Kit. The study's processing was this. ImmunoSEQ Data Assistant and ImmunoSEQ Analyzer were used for data analysis, and V, D and J genes were assigned according to IMGT definitions. Clonality, with values ranging from 0 to 1, was calculated as one minus the normalized Shannon entropy of productive rearrangement frequencies. Public clonotype analysis was restricted to overrepresented clonotypes comprising at least 0.05% of each patient's repertoire. Some 13 age-matched healthy donor repertoires from immuneACCESS served as clonality controls. TCRdb obtained this table from immuneACCESS and retained in-frame rearrangements with V and J assigned. These tables miss some clones; where compared with another copy, unresolved V genes account for less than half of the shortfall, and the remainder is unexplained. From that table come the V and J calls and clone size; the DNA was used to work out D and trimming. This sample lists 250,000 to 350,000 clones; roughly four fifths were detected once. The top ten clones comprise roughly 6% of the sample.

This sample's time point label indicates: progressive disease on ibrutinib. For TCR beta library preparation, around 1.8 micrograms of genomic DNA were extracted from the cryopreserved PBMCs. High-throughput TCR beta sequencing was performed on longitudinal blood samples from CLL patients receiving ibrutinib monotherapy. The patients took part in an open-label, single-center phase 2 trial of ibrutinib monotherapy. V is cut back by 2 bases and J by 3 bases, with 5 bases in the junction unmatched. The CDR3 goes from the cysteine to the phenylalanine over 16 residues. This entry keeps only the CDR3 DNA: 48 bases, framed from base 1. The germline V gene gives CDR1 as SGHAT and CDR2 as FQNNGV. This specimen belongs to a study of cytotoxic CD8 clonotypes in ibrutinib-treated CLL (TCRdb year 2021). Context from the whole study: The cohort was composed of about 10 relapsed/refractory and fewer than 16 treatment-naive patients; IGHV unmutated status was identified in about 17 patients. Responses were partial in 24 patients and complete in 2; after median approximately 66 months follow-up, about 14 stayed in remission and some twelve progressed. Samples at response were collected after a median of 12 months of treatment, with a range of about 6 to 36 months. Samples averaged approximately 240,000 productive templates and 80,000 to 100,000 productive rearrangements. Of the roughly 79 people in the trial, around 25 had longitudinal samples available. Cryopreserved peripheral blood mononuclear cells were obtained before treatment, at response, and at either sustained remission or disease progression. All remission and progressive disease samples were collected while patients were still receiving ibrutinib. What the research found in general, with its limitations: Sampling times were not matched between patients in sustained remission and patients whose disease was progressing, and lymph node repertoires were not examined. At ibrutinib response clonality went up, during sustained remission it held steady, and at progression it dropped back toward baseline. Public clonotypes were rare and either shrank or stayed stable during treatment, and the rise in clonality at ibrutinib response reflected expansion of private clonotypes. At baseline, clonality was higher than in age-matched healthy donors and showed a strong correlation with circulating CD8+ T-cell counts.

The sequence was obtained from a human donor with chronic lymphocytic leukemia. The rearranged chain carries TRBV11-2 and TRBJ2-3; 10 bases in the middle match TRBD2. Material: PBMCs, obtained at disease progression, from a patient treated with ibrutinib. The nucleotides are TGTGCCAGCAGCTTATGGCCTAGCGGGAGAACAGATACGCAGTATTTT. It translates to CASSLWPSGRTDTQYF. Reference TRBV11-2 and TRBJ2-3 proteins supply the regions before and after the CDR3; the full variable domain is: EAGVAQSPRYKIIEKRQSVAFWCNPISGHATLYWYQQILGQGPKLLIQFQNNGVVDDSQLPKDRFSAERLKGVDSTLKIQPAKLEDSAVYLCASSLWPSGRTDTQYFGPGTRLTVL.